This T cell receptor beta chain was sequenced for a study of cytomegalovirus exposure and HLA in healthy donors. Points from the study as a whole: The study labeled fewer than 200 TCR beta chains cytomegalovirus-associated.

The PCR was carried out with 60 Vbeta primers and 13 Jbeta primers. This table comes from immunoSEQ multiplex PCR, and its TCRdb copy is limited to in-frame clones, with some not included. The repertoire holds around 94,000 clones, with roughly 80% as singletons. Comment on this clone: Its antigen is as yet unknown.

After removal of 5 bases from V and 3 bases from J, the junction contained 7 bases not matched to a gene. The germline gives CDR1 GTSNPN, CDR2 SVGIG (reference sequence). This CDR3 comprises 14 residues. The sample consisted of PBMCs. The chain recombines TRBV30 with TRBJ1-3; 7 bases agree with TRBD1. This TCR was sampled from a man aged 18 to 30 in good health and CMV-seronegative. For the CDR3, the DNA is TGTGCCTGGGGAACAGGGGAAGGTGGAAACACCATATATTTT. Translated, it gives CAWGTGEGGNTIYF.